This entry concerns a single T cell receptor (beta chain). Its antigen has not been determined. Base qualities are not at hand, and no much larger clone is one base apart. The sample originates from a study of CD8 T cells in Susac syndrome (dated by TCRdb to about 2019). At the level of the whole study: Among the sequenced Susac syndrome patients, more than 5 had clinically active disease and roughly 8 were in clinical remission. The clonality of the CD8+ T cell repertoire was compared across 12 healthy donors, roughly 14 Susac syndrome patients and 15 multiple sclerosis patients. At blood withdrawal, Susac syndrome patients were therapy-naive, treated with corticosteroids (with IVIg additionally given to some), or treated with IVIg alone. The study used repertoire sequencing to test whether antigen drove CD8+ T cell activation and differentiation in Susac syndrome. Paper-wide results and their limitations: In the total CD8+ and CD8+ TEMRA repertoires, sixteen and five Susac-specific public clones, respectively, were identified. The number of individuals in the TCR sequencing and HLA analysis was recognized as being relatively small. Clonal expansion was observed in Susac syndrome CD8+ repertoires, with the highest expansion in CD8+ TEMRA cells and greater expansion in clinically active than in remitting patients.

RNA was extracted using the RNeasy kit, and roughly 0.45 to 1 ug of the RNA was reverse transcribed with random hexamers. The immunoSEQ multiplex PCR assay, which covers 54 Vbeta and 13 Jbeta segments, was used to amplify TCR beta CDR3 regions. PCR amplification bias was corrected by using a synthetic template baseline for primer optimization and computational correction. Under the source paper's analysis protocol: Reads were annotated to V, D and J genes per IMGT and analyzed with immunoSEQ Analyzer, keeping only productive sequences. Clonality was calculated as one minus the Shannon entropy normalized by log2 of the number of productive unique sequences. For each patient and control, public and private clones were evaluated within the 100 most prevalent clones. Clones were defined as Susac-specific when absent from the healthy and MS cohorts, from roughly 1,100 published viral clones and from other ImmuneACCESS disease sequences. In-frame beta chains were kept once TCRdb had trimmed the public reads at Q25 with fastp and called clones with MiXCR. Every CDR3 protein is listed once, alongside the most common genes and DNA of its rows. The V and J calls reflect TCRdb's pipeline rather than the authors' work. A total of more than 70,000 distinct CDR3 sequences appear in this sample, roughly 94% of them only once. The ten largest account for about 0.52% of the sample.

The CDR3 measures 13 amino acids from cysteine to phenylalanine. The kept DNA is CDR3 alone, 39 bases in frame from the first base. The germline V gene gives CDR1 as SGDLS and CDR2 as YYNGEE. V loses 0 bases, J loses 4 bases, and the germline ends lie 7 bases apart. Peripheral blood CD8+ and CD4+ T cells from healthy donors, Susac syndrome patients and multiple sclerosis patients were profiled using high-throughput TCR beta sequencing. The Susac syndrome patients fulfilled recently defined diagnostic criteria for definite or probable disease. Bulk CD8+ and CD4+ T cells were purified by magnetic negative isolation, whereas CD8+ TEMRA cells were enriched by FACS. Blood was drawn into EDTA tubes, processed within 24 hours, and PBMCs were isolated by density gradient centrifugation. PBMCs destined for TCR sequencing were cryopreserved in liquid nitrogen and later thawed in a 37 °C water bath. The sorted or isolated CD4+, CD8+ and CD8+ TEMRA cells reached a purity of at least 90%.

The TCR sequence derives from a human donor with Susac syndrome. The V and J genes are TRBV9 and TRBJ1-1; the D gene is not confidently resolved. Input material: CD8+ T cells from PBMCs. CDR3 region: CASSVETRTEAFF. Here is the DNA: TGTGCCAGCAGCGTAGAGACGCGCACTGAAGCTTTCTTT. This CDR3, with the reference TRBV9 and TRBJ1-1 proteins standing in past its ends, gives the full variable domain DSGVTQTPKHLITATGQRVTLRCSPRSGDLSVYWYQQSLDQGLQFLIQYYNGEERAKGNILERFSAQQFPDLHSELNLSSLELGDSALYFCASSVETRTEAFFGQGTRLTVV.